Below, one T cell receptor (beta chain) is given with its context. Antigen unknown. The CDR3 runs 14 residues. Germline loops: CDR1 SGHVS, CDR2 FQNEAQ. V lost 5 bases, J lost 14 bases, and 8 bases stayed unmatched. The source of the sample is a study of vaccination effects on CD4 cells after COVID-19. General study results and limits: Vaccine- and infection-induced clones showed marked clonal contraction late following vaccination. No early post-infection timepoints were available in the study, which also included few convalescent patients.

Sequenced by immunoSEQ multiplex PCR; TCRdb stores in-frame clones only, minus some. This sample carries 60,000 to 90,000 clones, approximately 82% of them seen once, and the ten largest clones take 1.2%. Expansion with viral peptide pools was applied to antigen-specific CD4+ T cells by the ViraFEST assay prior to sequencing. The culture ran for approximately nine days before CD4+ T cells were isolated. Participants received two doses of either the BNT162b2 or mRNA-1273 vaccine. Prior SARS-CoV-2 infection was absent in the vaccine recipients, as shown by negative nucleocapsid antibodies. The starting material was CD4+ T cells from PBMCs cultured with HCoV-229E spike peptides, obtained after COVID-19 vaccination. This TCR was sampled from a human donor who received a COVID-19 vaccine. The V and J genes are TRBV7-8 and TRBJ2-1; 14 nucleotides line up with TRBD2. CDR3 bases: TGTGCCAGCAGCCGGGGACTAGCGGGGGCCGGGAAGTTCTTC. It encodes CASSRGLAGAGKFF.